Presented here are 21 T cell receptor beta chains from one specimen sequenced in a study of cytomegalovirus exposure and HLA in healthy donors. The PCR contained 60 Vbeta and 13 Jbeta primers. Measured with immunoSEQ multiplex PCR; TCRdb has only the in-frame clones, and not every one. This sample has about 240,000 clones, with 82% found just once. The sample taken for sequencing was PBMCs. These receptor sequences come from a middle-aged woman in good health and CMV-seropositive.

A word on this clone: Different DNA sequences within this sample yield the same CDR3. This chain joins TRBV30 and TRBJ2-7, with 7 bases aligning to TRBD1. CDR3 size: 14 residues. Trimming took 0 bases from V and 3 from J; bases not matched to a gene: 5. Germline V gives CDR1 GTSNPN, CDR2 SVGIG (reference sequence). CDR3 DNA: TGTGCCTGGAGTGTAGGCGACAGGGTCTACGAGCAGTACTTC. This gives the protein CAWSVGDRVYEQYF.

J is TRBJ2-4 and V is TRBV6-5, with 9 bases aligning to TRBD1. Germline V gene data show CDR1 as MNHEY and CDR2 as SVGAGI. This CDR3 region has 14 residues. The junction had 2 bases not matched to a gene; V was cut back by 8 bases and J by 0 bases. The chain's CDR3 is CASGQGLAKNIQYF. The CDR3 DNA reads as TGTGCCAGCGGACAGGGGTTAGCCAAAAACATTCAGTACTTC.

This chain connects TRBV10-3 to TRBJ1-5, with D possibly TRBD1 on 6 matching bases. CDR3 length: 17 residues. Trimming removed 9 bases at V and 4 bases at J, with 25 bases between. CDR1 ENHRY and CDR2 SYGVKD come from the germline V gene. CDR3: CAISQPTGTLVNQPQHF. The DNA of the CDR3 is TGTGCCATATCCCAACCAACCGGGACACTCGTTAATCAGCCCCAGCATTTT.

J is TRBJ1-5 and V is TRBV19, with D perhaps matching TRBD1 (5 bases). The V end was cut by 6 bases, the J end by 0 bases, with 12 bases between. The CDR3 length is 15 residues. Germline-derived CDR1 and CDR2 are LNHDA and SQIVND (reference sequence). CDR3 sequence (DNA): TGTGCCAGTAGCGACAGTTCTTATAGCAATCAGCCCCAGCATTTT. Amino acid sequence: CASSDSSYSNQPQHF.

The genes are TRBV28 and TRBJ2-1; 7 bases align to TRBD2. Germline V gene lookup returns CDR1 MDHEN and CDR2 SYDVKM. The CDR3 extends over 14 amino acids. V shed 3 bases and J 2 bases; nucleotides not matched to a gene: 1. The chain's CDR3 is CASSLSGAYNEQFF. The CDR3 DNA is TGTGCCAGCAGTTTGAGCGGGGCCTACAATGAGCAGTTCTTC.

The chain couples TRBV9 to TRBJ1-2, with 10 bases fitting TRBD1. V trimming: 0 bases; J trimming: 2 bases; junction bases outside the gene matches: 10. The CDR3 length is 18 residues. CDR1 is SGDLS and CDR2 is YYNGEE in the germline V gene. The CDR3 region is CASSVGFRDRGPNYGYTF. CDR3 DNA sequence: TGTGCCAGCAGCGTAGGATTCCGGGACAGGGGCCCGAACTATGGCTACACCTTC.

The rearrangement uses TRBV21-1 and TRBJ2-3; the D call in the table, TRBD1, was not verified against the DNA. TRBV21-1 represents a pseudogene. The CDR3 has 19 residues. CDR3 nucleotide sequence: TGTGCCAGCAGCAAATCCCCGAGGGGCAGGGGGCGCATTACAGATACGCAGTATTTT. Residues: CASSKSPRGRGRITDTQYF.

The CDR3: CASSQDPGGSGNEQFF. In nucleotides, the CDR3 is TGCGCCAGCAGCCAAGACCCCGGGGGAAGTGGGAATGAGCAGTTCTTC. V gene TRBV4-3 combines with J gene TRBJ2-1, with D possibly TRBD2 on 6 matching bases. This CDR3 has 16 amino acids. Deletions cut 0 bases from V and 7 bases from J, with 16 bases between. Per germline, CDR1 LGHNA and CDR2 YSLEER.

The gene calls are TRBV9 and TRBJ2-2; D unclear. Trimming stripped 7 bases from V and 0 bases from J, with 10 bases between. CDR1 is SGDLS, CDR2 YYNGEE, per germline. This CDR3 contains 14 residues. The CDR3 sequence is CASRAEANTGELFF. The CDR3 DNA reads TGTGCCAGCCGTGCGGAAGCGAACACCGGGGAGCTGTTTTTT.

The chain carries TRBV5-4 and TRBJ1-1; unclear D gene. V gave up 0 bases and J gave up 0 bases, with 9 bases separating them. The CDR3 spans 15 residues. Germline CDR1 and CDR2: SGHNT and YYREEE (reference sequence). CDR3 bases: TGTGCCAGCAGCTTGGCAGGCAGCCTGAACACTGAAGCTTTCTTT. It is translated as CASSLAGSLNTEAFF.

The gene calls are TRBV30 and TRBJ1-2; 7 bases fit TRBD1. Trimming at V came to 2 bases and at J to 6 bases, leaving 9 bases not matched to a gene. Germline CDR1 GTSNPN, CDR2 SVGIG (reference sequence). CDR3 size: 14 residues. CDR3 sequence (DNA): TGTGCCTGGAGTCAAAACCTCCAGGGGGATGGCTACACCTTC. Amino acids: CAWSQNLQGDGYTF. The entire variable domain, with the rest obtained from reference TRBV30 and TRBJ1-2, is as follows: SQTIHQWPATLVQPVGSPLSLECTVEGTSNPNLYWYRQAAGRGLQLLFYSVGIGQISSEVPQNLSASRPQDRQFILSSKKLLLSDSGFYLCAWSQNLQGDGYTFGSGTRLTVV.

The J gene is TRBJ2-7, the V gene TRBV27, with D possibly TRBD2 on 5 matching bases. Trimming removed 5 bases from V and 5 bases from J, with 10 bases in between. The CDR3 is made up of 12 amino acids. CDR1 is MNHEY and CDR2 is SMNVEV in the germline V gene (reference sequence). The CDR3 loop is CASSPTGNEQYF. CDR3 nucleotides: TGTGCCAGCAGTCCCACGGGGAACGAGCAGTACTTC.

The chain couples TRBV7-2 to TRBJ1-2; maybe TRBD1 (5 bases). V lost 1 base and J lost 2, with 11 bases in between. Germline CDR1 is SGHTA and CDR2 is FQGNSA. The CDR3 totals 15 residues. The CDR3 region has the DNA TGTGCCAGCAGCTTAGATCTTTGGGGCAACTATGGCTACACCTTC. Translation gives CASSLDLWGNYGYTF.

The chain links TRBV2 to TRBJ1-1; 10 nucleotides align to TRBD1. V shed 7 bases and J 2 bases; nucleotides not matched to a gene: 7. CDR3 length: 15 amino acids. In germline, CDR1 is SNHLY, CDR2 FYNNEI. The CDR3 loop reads CASMRDRGLNTEAFF. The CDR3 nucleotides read TGTGCCAGCATGAGGGACAGGGGTCTTAACACTGAAGCTTTCTTT.

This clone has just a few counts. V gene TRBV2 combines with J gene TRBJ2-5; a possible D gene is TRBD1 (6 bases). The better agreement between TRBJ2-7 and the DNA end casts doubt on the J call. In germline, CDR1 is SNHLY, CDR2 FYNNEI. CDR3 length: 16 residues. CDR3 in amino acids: CASRLPQGQLPYEQYF. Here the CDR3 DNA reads TGTGCCAGCAGGTTGCCCCAGGGGCAATTACCCTACGAGCAGTACTTC.

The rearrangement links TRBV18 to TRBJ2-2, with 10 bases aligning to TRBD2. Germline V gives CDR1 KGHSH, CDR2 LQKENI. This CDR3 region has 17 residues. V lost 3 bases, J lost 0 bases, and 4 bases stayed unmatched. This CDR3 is CASSPASGRANTGELFF. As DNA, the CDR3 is TGTGCCAGCTCACCGGCCAGCGGGAGGGCGAACACCGGGGAGCTGTTTTTT.

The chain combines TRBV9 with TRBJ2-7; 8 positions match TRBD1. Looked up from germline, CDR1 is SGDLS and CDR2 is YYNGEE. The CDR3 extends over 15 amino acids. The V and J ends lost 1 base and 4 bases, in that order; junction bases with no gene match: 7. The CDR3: CASSVTGTGLYEQYF. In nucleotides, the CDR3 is TGTGCCAGCAGCGTAACCGGGACAGGTCTTTACGAGCAGTACTTC. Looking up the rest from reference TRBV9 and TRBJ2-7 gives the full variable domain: DSGVTQTPKHLITATGQRVTLRCSPRSGDLSVYWYQQSLDQGLQFLIQYYNGEERAKGNILERFSAQQFPDLHSELNLSSLELGDSALYFCASSVTGTGLYEQYFGPGTRLTVT.

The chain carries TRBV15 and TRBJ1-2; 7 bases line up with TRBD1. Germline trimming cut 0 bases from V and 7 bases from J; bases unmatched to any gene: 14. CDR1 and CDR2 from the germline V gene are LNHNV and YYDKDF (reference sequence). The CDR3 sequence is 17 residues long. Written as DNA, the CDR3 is TGTGCCACCAGCAGAGATTTGGCTACAGGGGCTCCTAGTGGCTACACCTTC. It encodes CATSRDLATGAPSGYTF.

The CDR3 reads CASSSGLAVYNEQFF. The CDR3 region has the DNA TGTGCCAGCAGTTCGGGACTAGCGGTATACAATGAGCAGTTCTTC. The V and J genes are TRBV28 and TRBJ2-1; TRBD2 matches at 11 bases. With V trimmed by 4 bases and J by 4 bases, 3 bases remained unmatched. The CDR3 runs to 15 residues. In germline, CDR1 is MDHEN, CDR2 SYDVKM.

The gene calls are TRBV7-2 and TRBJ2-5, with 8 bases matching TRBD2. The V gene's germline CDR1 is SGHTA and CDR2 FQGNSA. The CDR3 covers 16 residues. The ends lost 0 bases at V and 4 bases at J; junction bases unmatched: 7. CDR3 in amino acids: CASSLALSGSRETQYF. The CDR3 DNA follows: TGTGCCAGCAGCTTAGCGCTAAGCGGGAGCAGAGAGACCCAGTACTTC.

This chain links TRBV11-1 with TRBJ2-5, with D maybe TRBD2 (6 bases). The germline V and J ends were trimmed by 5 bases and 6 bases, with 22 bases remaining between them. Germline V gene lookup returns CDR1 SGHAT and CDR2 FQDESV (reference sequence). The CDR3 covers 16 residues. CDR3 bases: TGTGCCAGCAGCGGGCCTGAGACTAGAGTTCGAAAGACCCAGTACTTC. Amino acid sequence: CASSGPETRVRKTQYF.